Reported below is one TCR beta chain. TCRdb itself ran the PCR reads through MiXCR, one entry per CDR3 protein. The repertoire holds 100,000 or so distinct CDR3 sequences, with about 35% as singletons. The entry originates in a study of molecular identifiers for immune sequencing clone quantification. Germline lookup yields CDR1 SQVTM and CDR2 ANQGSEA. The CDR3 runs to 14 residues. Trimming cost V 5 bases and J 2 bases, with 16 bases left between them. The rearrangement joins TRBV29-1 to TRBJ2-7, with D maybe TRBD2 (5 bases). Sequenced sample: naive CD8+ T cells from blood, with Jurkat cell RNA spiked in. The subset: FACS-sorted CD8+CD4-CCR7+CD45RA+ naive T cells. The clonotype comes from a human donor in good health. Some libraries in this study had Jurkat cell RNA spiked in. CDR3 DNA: TGCAGCGTTTATAGCGTCCTCATCCCCTACGAGCAGTACTTC. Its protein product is CSVYSVLIPYEQYF.